This is a list of T cell receptor beta chains from one sample in a study of blood T cell repertoires in COVID-19. Using immunoSEQ multiplex PCR, the repertoire was profiled, and TCRdb retains in-frame clones only, with some absent. The data hold fewer than 250,000 clones, with about nine tenths observed a single time. The sequenced sample consisted of peripheral blood. The receptors were gathered from a man aged 65-85 years with acute or convalescent COVID-19. The CDR3 runs from the conserved cysteine through the conserved F or W. A D gene is named only where the DNA matches it firmly. Expanded clones get a size class; other rows say once, few or many, or leave the size out.

v_gene	d_gene	len	j_gene	abundance	CDR3nt	CDR3aa
TRBV28	TRBD2	14	TRBJ2-1	-	TGTGCCAGCAGCATAGCGGGCTCCTACAATGAGCAGTTCTTC	CASSIAGSYNEQFF
TRBV25-1	TRBD1	15	TRBJ2-1	-	TGTGCCAGCAGGACAGACAGGGGGTCTCGAAATGAGCAGTTCTTC	CASRTDRGSRNEQFF
TRBV5-1	TRBD2	19	TRBJ2-7	-	TGCGCCAGCAGCTTACGCGATCCCGGGCTAGCGGGAGGGCCGTGGGAGCAGTACTTC	CASSLRDPGLAGGPWEQYF
TRBV2	TRBD2	15	TRBJ2-1	-	TGTGCCAGCAGTGGAAGGCTAGCGGGAGGGCCTGAGCAGTTCTTC	CASSGRLAGGPEQFF
TRBV6-6	TRBD1	16	TRBJ1-2	-	TGTGCCAGCAGTTACACCTGGACAGGGGAAGGCTATGGCTACACCTTC	CASSYTWTGEGYGYTF
TRBV18	-	13	TRBJ2-6	-	TGTGCCAGCTCACCACCTTCGGTCACTGCCCTGACTTTC	CASSPPSVTALTF
TRBV5-1	TRBD1	16	TRBJ2-2	once	TGCGCCAGCAGCTCCCAAGGTGGGACAGGCACCGGGGAGCTGTTTTTT	CASSSQGGTGTGELFF
TRBV6-5	TRBD1	13	TRBJ2-5	-	TGTGCCAGCGGACAGGGCCTCCAAGAGACCCAGTACTTC	CASGQGLQETQYF
TRBV18	TRBD2	15	TRBJ2-7	-	TGTGCCAGCTCACCTACCACTAGCGACGTTAACGAGCAGTACTTC	CASSPTTSDVNEQYF
TRBV5-1	TRBD1	15	TRBJ1-4	-	TGCGCCAGCAGCTTAACAGGGGGCCTAGCTGAAAAACTGTTTTTT	CASSLTGGLAEKLFF
TRBV25-1	TRBD1	14	TRBJ1-5	-	TGTGCCAGCGGCGGACAGGGGGGGAATCAGCCCCAGCATTTT	CASGGQGGNQPQHF
TRBV21-1	-	17	TRBJ2-7	-	TGTGCCAGCACCCAAGGAAGCGGTATATTATATTCCTACGAGCAGTACTTC	CASTQGSGILYSYEQYF
TRBV3-1/TRBV3-2	-	16	TRBJ2-5	once	TGTGCCAGCAGCCGAGAAACCACAGGAATTTTGGAGACCCAGTACTTC	CASSRETTGILETQYF
TRBV18	TRBD2	17	TRBJ2-2	-	TGTGCCAGCTCACCGGCTAGCGGGAGGACGAACACCGGGGAGCTGTTTTTT	CASSPASGRTNTGELFF
TRBV4-2	-	15	TRBJ1-1	-	TGTGCCAGCAGCCAATTGCAGGGAGGGGACACTGAAGCTTTCTTT	CASSQLQGGDTEAFF
TRBV9	-	16	TRBJ2-7	-	TGTGCCAGCAGCGTAGATACGGGGAGGAGCTCCTACGAGCAGTACTTC	CASSVDTGRSSYEQYF
TRBV7-3	TRBD2	15	TRBJ2-7	-	TGTGCCAGCAGCTCAGATAGCGGGAGGGGCTACGAGCAGTACTTC	CASSSDSGRGYEQYF
TRBV3-1/TRBV3-2	-	17	TRBJ1-2	-	TGTGCCAGCAGCCCCCCCCCGAACCTCGGGTCGACCTATGGCTACACCTTC	CASSPPPNLGSTYGYTF
TRBV5-1	-	16	TRBJ1-1	-	TGCGCCAGCAGCTTGGCCGGGGTGAATGTGGGCACTGAAGCTTTCTTT	CASSLAGVNVGTEAFF
TRBV2	TRBD2	16	TRBJ2-1	-	TGTGCCAGCAGTGTCCTAGCGGGAGGCAGTTGGGATGAGCAGTTCTTC	CASSVLAGGSWDEQFF
TRBV3-1/TRBV3-2	-	14	TRBJ2-2	-	TGTGCCAGCAGCCAAGTCCCGAGGACCGGGGAGCTGTTTTTT	CASSQVPRTGELFF
TRBV28	-	15	TRBJ2-4	few	TGTGCCAGCAGTTTGTTAAGCTACGGAGTACCCATTCAGTACTTC	CASSLLSYGVPIQYF
TRBV6-2/TRBV6-3	-	15	TRBJ1-5	-	TGTGCCAGCAGTTACGGGGGGGCAGGGGACCAGCCCCAGCATTTT	CASSYGGAGDQPQHF
TRBV7-6	TRBD2	16	TRBJ2-1	-	TGTGCCAGCAGCTTACTAGCGGGAGGGTCCTACAATGAGCAGTTCTTC	CASSLLAGGSYNEQFF
TRBV5-1	-	12	TRBJ1-2	once	TGCGCCAGCAGCCTTCAGAACTATGGCTACACCTTC	CASSLQNYGYTF
TRBV12-5	TRBD2	15	TRBJ2-1	-	TGTGCTAGTGGTACGGGACTAGCGGGGGGGAATGAGCAGTTCTTC	CASGTGLAGGNEQFF
TRBV28	-	14	TRBJ1-2	-	TGTGCCAGCAGTTCATACGGGTCGAACTATGGCTACACCTTC	CASSSYGSNYGYTF
TRBV7-9	-	14	TRBJ2-7	-	TGTGCCAGCAGCTTATTCGCTGGGCCGAACGAGCAGTACTTC	CASSLFAGPNEQYF
TRBV9	-	15	TRBJ1-5	-	TGTGCCAGCAGCCCCCGGGAGGGGCTCAATCAGCCCCAGCATTTT	CASSPREGLNQPQHF
TRBV10-3	-	16	TRBJ2-2	-	TGTGCCATCAACCCCGGGGCTAGCGCGAACACCGGGGAGCTGTTTTTT	CAINPGASANTGELFF
TRBV6-6	TRBD1	14	TRBJ2-1	once	TGTGCCAGCCTACAGGGGGCGTCCTACAATGAGCAGTTCTTC	CASLQGASYNEQFF
TRBV20-1	-	14	TRBJ2-7	once	TGCAGTGCCAGTGAGGAGGGAGTCTCCTACGAGCAGTACTTC	CSASEEGVSYEQYF
TRBV5-1	-	14	TRBJ2-2	-	TGCGCCAGCAGCCTAGGATCCGGCACCGGGGAGCTGTTTTTT	CASSLGSGTGELFF
TRBV5-5	TRBD1	16	TRBJ1-5	few	TGTGCCAGCAGCTCGGTGGACAGGGTTGGCAATCAGCCCCAGCATTTT	CASSSVDRVGNQPQHF
TRBV28	-	13	TRBJ1-1	once	TGTGCCAGCAGGCTGCCCGGGGGCACTGAAGCTTTCTTT	CASRLPGGTEAFF
TRBV5-1	TRBD2	15	TRBJ2-1	-	TGCGCCAGCAGCTTGGACGCGACTAGCAACAATGAGCAGTTCTTC	CASSLDATSNNEQFF
TRBV7-3	TRBD1	15	TRBJ2-1	-	TGTGCCAGCAGCATCACCGGGACAGGGGTACGTGAGCAGTTCTTC	CASSITGTGVREQFF
TRBV18	TRBD1	16	TRBJ2-7	once	TGTGCCAGCTCACCCAACGAACAGGGGCTCTCCTACGAGCAGTACTTC	CASSPNEQGLSYEQYF
TRBV7-2	TRBD2	15	TRBJ2-1	-	TGTGCCAGCAGTTTTACGGGGACTAGCGGAAATGAGCAGTTCTTC	CASSFTGTSGNEQFF
TRBV28	-	14	TRBJ2-5	once	TGTGCCAGCAGTTTAGGGCAAGGCCAAGAGACCCAGTACTTC	CASSLGQGQETQYF
TRBV3-1/TRBV3-2	-	13	TRBJ2-7	-	TGTGCCAGCAGCACCCACCCAGGGGTCGAGCAGTACTTC	CASSTHPGVEQYF
TRBV4-1	TRBD2	14	TRBJ2-2	-	TGCGCCAGCAGTCTAGCGGAGAACACCGGGGAGCTGTTTTTT	CASSLAENTGELFF
TRBV10-3	TRBD1	14	TRBJ2-7	few	TGTGCCATCAGTGAGGGCAGGGGGCTCTACGAGCAGTACTTC	CAISEGRGLYEQYF
TRBV5-5	-	16	TRBJ2-1	-	TGTGCCAGCAGCTTCGAGGACAGAACCTCCTACAATGAGCAGTTCTTC	CASSFEDRTSYNEQFF
TRBV19	-	15	TRBJ1-2	-	TGTGCCAGTACCCTATGGGACGGAGGGAACTATGGCTACACCTTC	CASTLWDGGNYGYTF
TRBV7-9	-	15	TRBJ2-7	-	TGTGCCAGCAGCCCGTTTGGACAGAGCTCCTACGAGCAGTACTTC	CASSPFGQSSYEQYF
TRBV28	TRBD2	18	TRBJ2-7	-	TGTGCCAGCAGTTTATTGGGATCGGGAGGCTCTAGCTCCTACGAGCAGTACTTC	CASSLLGSGGSSSYEQYF
TRBV7-5	-	14	TRBJ1-2	-	TGTGTCAGAAACGGGACACGTACTCGCTATGGCTACACCTTC	CVRNGTRTRYGYTF
TRBV3-1/TRBV3-2	-	14	TRBJ1-2	-	TGTGCCAGCAGCCACCCCACAGGGAACTATGGCTACACCTTC	CASSHPTGNYGYTF